Here is one T cell receptor (beta chain) with its context. These data are taken from a study of control samples from healthy donors and cancer patients. The CDR3 length is 13 residues. V was clipped by 5 bases and J by 2 bases, with 8 bases between them. Germline CDR1 is KGHDR and CDR2 is SFDVKD. The protocol was immunoSEQ multiplex PCR, while the TCRdb copy is restricted to in-frame clones and leaves out a portion. The sample records 120,000 or so clones, about nine tenths being singletons. The J gene is TRBJ2-5, the V gene TRBV24-1; D unclear. What was sequenced was blood. This TCR was sampled from a woman aged 18 to 35 in good health. This chain's CDR3 is CATSGLRQETQYF. CDR3 DNA: TGTGCCACCAGTGGTCTACGGCAAGAGACCCAGTACTTC.